The T cell receptor (beta chain) described here comes from a study of beta chain features in type 1 diabetes. Overall study findings and caveats: Within patients, naive, central memory and Treg TCRB repertoires seemed more similar than within healthy donors. In cDNA sequencing, cells with high TCR expression could be over-represented. Shortening that was moderate but significant affected the TCRB CDR3s of Type 1 diabetes patients in all four CD4+ subsets.

This clone has just a few counts. The antigen is undetermined. This CDR3 region has 14 residues. CDR1 and CDR2 from the germline V gene are MDHEN and SYDVKM. V trimming: 8 bases; J trimming: 1 base; junction bases outside the gene matches: 5. Sorted CD4+ subsets: naive, central memory, regulatory, stem cell-like memory (CD45RO/CCR7/CD25/CD127/CD95/CD27 panel). Of the isolated RNA, all was reverse transcribed, and so the sequenced material was expressed TCRB transcripts. Clones were read by immunoSEQ multiplex PCR, and TCRdb kept only the in-frame ones, dropping some. This sample has almost 350,000 clones, with around 9% found just once.

The chain uses TRBV28 and TRBJ2-5; 9 bases map to TRBD1. The sequenced sample was central memory CD4+ T cells from blood. This receptor was identified in a man aged 25 to 40 with type 1 diabetes. CDR3 in amino acids: CASDTGGSQETQYF. The CDR3 nucleotides are TGTGCCAGCGATACAGGGGGCAGCCAAGAGACCCAGTACTTC. The complete variable domain, with remaining parts taken from reference TRBV28 and TRBJ2-5, reads DVKVTQSSRYLVKRTGEKVFLECVQDMDHENMFWYRQDPGLGLRLIYFSYDVKMKEKGDIPEGYSVSREKKERFSLILESASTNQTSMYLCASDTGGSQETQYFGPGTRLLVL.